Shown below are 26 T cell receptor beta chains from a single sample sequenced in a study of metastatic and nonmetastatic thyroid tumors. Each patient came to thyroid surgery without any prior treatment (of any kind). TCRdb reprocessed the PCR reads using MiXCR. The sample lists over 20,000 clones, approximately 15% occurring once. Sequenced: tumor tissue. These receptors came from a female donor with papillary thyroid cancer or a benign thyroid nodule (not recorded which). Some clones in this sample may be carry-over from other donors' samples.

The chain recombines TRBV4-2 with TRBJ1-2; D may be TRBD1 (5 bases). Trimming cost V 0 bases and J 14 bases, with 16 bases left between them. Per germline, CDR1 LGHNA and CDR2 YNFKEQ. This CDR3 region has 13 residues. The CDR3 reads CASSQDLGRVYTF. The DNA of the CDR3 is TGTGCCAGCAGCCAAGATTTGGGACGGGTCTATACCTTC.

The table lists this clone with many counts. V usage is TRBV5-6 and J usage is TRBJ2-7, with a weak D call TRBD1 (5 bases). Trimming shortened V by 0 bases and J by 5 bases, and 12 bases separated the two germline ends. This CDR3 is built from 14 residues. Germline-derived CDR1 and CDR2 are SGHDT and YYEEEE. The CDR3 region is CASSLAGFQDEQYF. The CDR3 DNA reads as TGTGCCAGCAGCTTGGCAGGGTTTCAGGACGAGCAGTACTTC.

This clone was recorded many times. This may arise from a read error, as a much more abundant clone is one base away. The chain uses TRBV30 and TRBJ1-1; no firm D call. Germline V gene sequence: CDR1 GTSNPN, CDR2 SVGIG (reference sequence). CDR3 length: 12 residues. The CDR3 DNA reads as TGTGCCTGGAGTACTACCTCCGAAGTGGCTTCCTTT. Its protein is CAWSTTSEVASF. The full variable domain, its missing parts supplied by reference TRBV30 and TRBJ1-1, is SQTIHQWPATLVQPVGSPLSLECTVEGTSNPNLYWYRQAAGRGLQLLFYSVGIGQISSEVPQNLSASRPQDRQFILSSKKLLLSDSGFYLCAWSTTSEVASFGQGTRLTVV.

This clone was seen at least ten times. The rearrangement links TRBV29-1 to TRBJ1-4; D unclear. The CDR3 consists of 15 residues. V was trimmed by 0 bases and J by 8 bases, leaving 16 bases between them. Germline CDR1 SQVTM, CDR2 ANQGSEA. Here the CDR3 reads CSVEDSSDGWEKLFF. The CDR3 DNA follows: TGCAGCGTTGAAGATTCTTCAGATGGGTGGGAAAAACTGTTTTTT. Together with reference TRBV29-1 and TRBJ1-4, the CDR3 gives the full variable domain: SAVISQKPSRDICQRGTSLTIQCQVDSQVTMMFWYRQQPGQSLTLIATANQGSEATYESGFVIDKFPISRPNLTFSTLTVSNMSPEDSSIYLCSVEDSSDGWEKLFFGSGTQLSVL.

This clone was detected ten times or more. The chain links TRBV5-1 to TRBJ2-5; possibly TRBD2 for D (6 bases). The V end lost 7 bases, the J end lost 4 bases, and 17 bases lay between the germline ends. This CDR3 comprises 14 residues. Looked up from germline, CDR1 is SGHRS and CDR2 is YFSETQ. CDR3 nucleotides: TGCGCCAGCCGCTCCGGACTACGGGTAGAGACCCAGTACTTC. Translation gives CASRSGLRVETQYF.

This clone was detected many times. The chain combines TRBV5-4 with TRBJ2-3; no clear D gene. The CDR3 has 13 amino acids. Germline V gene sequence: CDR1 SGHNT, CDR2 YYREEE (reference sequence). V was cut by 4 bases and J by 1 base, with 7 bases left in between. The CDR3: CASSIWGTDTQYF. The DNA for the CDR3 is TGTGCCAGCAGCATCTGGGGCACAGATACGCAGTATTTT.

Concerning this clone itself: This clone may be a read error of a much larger clone one base away. The chain is built from TRBV29-1 and TRBJ2-7, with a tentative D call TRBD1 (5 bases). This CDR3 region has 12 residues. Trimming took 7 bases from V and 1 from J, leaving 11 bases between them. Germline lookup yields CDR1 SQVTM and CDR2 ANQGSEA. CDR3 in DNA: TGCAGCGCTTTGACAGTTTCCTACGAGCAGTACTTC. This codes for CSALTVSYEQYF.

The sample holds many counts of this clone. This chain uses TRBV29-1 with TRBJ1-5; D may be TRBD1 (6 bases). The germline gives CDR1 SQVTM, CDR2 ANQGSEA. The CDR3 loop spans 13 amino acids. Between the trimmed V and J ends, which lost 8 bases and 3 bases, there was a span of 14 bases. CDR3 nucleotides: TGCAGCTCTTCCGCAGGGGCCAATCAGCCCCAGCATTTT. This gives the protein CSSSAGANQPQHF.

The table lists this clone with many counts. The V call is TRBV10-2, the J call TRBJ2-3, with TRBD1 matching over 11 bases. The germline gives CDR1 WSHSY, CDR2 SAAADI. With V trimmed by 5 bases and J by 6 bases, 7 bases remained unmatched. The CDR3 runs 15 residues. The CDR3 sequence: CASSYGQGAQDTQYF. CDR3 nucleotides: TGCGCCAGCAGTTATGGACAGGGGGCGCAGGATACGCAGTATTTT.

The gene calls are TRBV7-2 and TRBJ1-2; D not certain. From germline, CDR1 is SGHTA and CDR2 FQGNSA. Trimming pared 2 bases from V and 4 bases from J, leaving 20 bases between. The CDR3 totals 17 residues. CDR3 DNA: TGTGCCAGCAGCTTATCGGATTGGTCTGTACGTCGCTATGGCTACACCTTC. Translated, it gives CASSLSDWSVRRYGYTF.

This clone was seen repeatedly, ten times or more. The chain recombines TRBV20-1 with TRBJ2-2, with D perhaps TRBD1 or TRBD2 (6 bases each). The germline V gene has CDR1 DFQATT and CDR2 SNEGSKA (reference sequence). The CDR3 totals 18 residues. Trimming took off 6 bases at V and 0 bases at J, with 23 bases between the two ends. CDR3 protein: CSALRDNLIRANTGELFF. The DNA of the CDR3 is TGCAGTGCCCTGCGGGACAACTTAATACGGGCGAACACCGGGGAGCTGTTTTTT.

The chain carries TRBV5-8 and TRBJ2-7, with D possibly being TRBD1 or TRBD2 (5 bases each). Germline V gives CDR1 SGHTS, CDR2 YDEGEE. V gave up 0 bases and J gave up 5 bases, with 18 bases separating them. The CDR3 is 16 residues long. The CDR3 DNA reads as TGTGCCAGCAGCTTGGGTGGGACCCCCTCAACCCACGAGCAGTACTTC. The encoded protein is CASSLGGTPSTHEQYF. Based on the CDR3 plus reference TRBV5-8 and TRBJ2-7, the full variable domain is EAGVTQSPTHLIKTRGQQATLRCSPISGHTSVYWYQQALGLGLQFLLWYDEGEERNRGNFPPRFSGRQFPNYSSELNVNALELEDSALYLCASSLGGTPSTHEQYFGPGTRLTVT.

The chain couples TRBV20-1 to TRBJ2-1; D call uncertain. V lost 4 bases to trimming and J lost 5 bases, with 24 bases between them. Germline V CDR1 and CDR2: DFQATT, SNEGSKA (reference sequence). This CDR3 has 17 residues. CDR3 region: CSAKDWLEAVDDNEQFF. The CDR3 coding sequence is TGCAGTGCTAAAGACTGGTTAGAGGCGGTAGACGACAATGAGCAGTTCTTC.

A word on this clone: An end of the junction does not agree with germline; a read error may underlie this. The chain combines TRBV27 with TRBJ2-3; 9 bases align to TRBD2. The CDR3 is 16 amino acids. Germline CDR1 is MNHEY and CDR2 is SMNVEV (reference sequence). The CDR3 coding sequence is TGTGCCAGCATCATATCGGGACTAGCCGACACAGATACTCAGTATTTT. The encoded protein is CASIISGLADTDTQYF.

This clone was seen repeatedly, ten times or more. CDR3 amino acids: CASSPARSGLAFF. The DNA of the CDR3 is TGTGCCAGCAGCCCAGCTCGATCGGGTTTAGCTTTCTTT. V usage is TRBV14 and J usage is TRBJ1-1; D not resolved. The V end lost 4 bases, the J end lost 10 bases, and 16 bases lay between the germline ends. The CDR3 is 13 residues long. CDR1 is SGHDN and CDR2 is FVKESK in the germline V gene.

This clone counts as medium-sized. The chain uses TRBV6-1 and TRBJ2-7; a weak D match, TRBD2 (5 bases). Germline V gene sequence: CDR1 MNHNS, CDR2 SASEGT. There are 14 residues in the CDR3. Trimming took 4 bases from V and 0 from J, leaving 10 bases between them. This chain's CDR3 is CASSARTDSYEQYF. The CDR3 DNA is TGTGCCAGCAGTGCTCGGACTGACTCCTACGAGCAGTACTTC.

Points on this clone: A read error may produce the germline difference seen at one junction end. This chain links TRBV20-1 with TRBJ1-6; a possible D gene is TRBD1 (6 bases). The V gene's germline CDR1 is DFQATT and CDR2 SNEGSKA (reference sequence). The CDR3 has 14 residues. CDR3 nucleotides: TGCAGTGCAGATCCAAGGGGGGGGAACTCACCCCTCAACTTT. This gives the protein CSADPRGGNSPLNF.

This clone was picked up many times. V and J are TRBV25-1 and TRBJ2-7; no reliable D call. The CDR3 has 12 amino acids. V shed 6 bases and J shed 5 bases, with 11 bases lying between them. Germline V gene data show CDR1 as MGHDK and CDR2 as SYGVNS. The CDR3 region is CASSSSGDEQYF. CDR3 bases: TGTGCCAGCAGCAGCAGTGGGGACGAGCAGTACTTC.

There are many counts of this clone. The genes are TRBV19 and TRBJ2-1, with a tentative D call TRBD2 (5 bases). The V gene's germline CDR1 is LNHDA and CDR2 SQIVND (reference sequence). Trimming left V 0 bases short and J 9 bases short, with 21 bases between. The CDR3 runs 17 residues. The CDR3 loop reads CASSIEPSRPRKTEQFF. The CDR3 DNA sequence: TGTGCCAGTAGTATAGAACCTAGCAGGCCTAGAAAGACTGAGCAGTTCTTC. Filled out from reference TRBV19 and TRBJ2-1, the complete variable domain reads DGGITQSPKYLFRKEGQNVTLSCEQNLNHDAMYWYRQDPGQGLRLIYYSQIVNDFQKGDIAEGYSVSREKKESFPLTVTSAQKNPTAFYLCASSIEPSRPRKTEQFFGPGTRLTVL.

At least ten counts were recorded for this clone. The rearrangement joins TRBV14 to TRBJ2-1, with no clear D. This CDR3 region has 13 residues. CDR1 is SGHDN, CDR2 FVKESK, per germline. V was pared by 3 bases and J by 3 bases, with 6 bases between. The DNA for the CDR3 is TGTGCCAGCAGCCAGGCCCTCTACAATGAGCAGTTCTTC. This sequence encodes CASSQALYNEQFF.

This clone was detected many times. The V call is TRBV5-1, the J call TRBJ2-3; D is unresolved. The V end was cut by 0 bases, the J end by 6 bases, with 8 bases between. The CDR3 length is 13 residues. Germline values: CDR1 SGHRS, CDR2 YFSETQ. The CDR3 loop is CASSLAPHDTQYF. CDR3 bases: TGCGCCAGCAGCTTGGCCCCCCACGATACGCAGTATTTT.

By sample share, this clone is medium-sized. The chain has TRBV30 and TRBJ2-5; no clear D gene. This CDR3 region has 11 residues. CDR1 GTSNPN and CDR2 SVGIG come from the germline V gene (reference sequence). Trimming cost V 1 base and J 4 bases, with 4 bases left between them. The CDR3 bases are TGTGCCTGGAGTGAGGTAGAGACCCAGTACTTC. It yields the protein CAWSEVETQYF.

At least ten counts were recorded for this clone. The genes are TRBV5-4 and TRBJ2-7; D unresolved. Trimming took 0 bases from V and 2 from J, leaving 18 bases between them. Germline CDR1 and CDR2: SGHNT and YYREEE (reference sequence). The CDR3 loop spans 17 amino acids. The CDR3 is CASSLGLRPNTPYEQYF. The CDR3 nucleotides are TGTGCCAGCAGCTTGGGCTTGCGTCCAAACACACCCTACGAGCAGTACTTC.

In this sample, this clone turned up a few times. A much larger clone lies a single base off, so this may be a read error. The chain links TRBV5-8 to TRBJ1-5; D possibly corresponds to TRBD1 (6 bases). This CDR3 region has 13 residues. Between the trimmed V and J ends, which lost 1 base and 9 bases, there was a span of 11 bases. Germline V gives CDR1 SGHTS, CDR2 YDEGEE. For the CDR3, the DNA is TGTGCCAGCAGCTTGCAGGGGTCGGTGCCCCAGCATTTT. Translated, it gives CASSLQGSVPQHF. The full variable domain, rest sourced from reference TRBV5-8 and TRBJ1-5, is EAGVTQSPTHLIKTRGQQATLRCSPISGHTSVYWYQQALGLGLQFLLWYDEGEERNRGNFPPRFSGRQFPNYSSELNVNALELEDSALYLCASSLQGSVPQHFGDGTRLSIL.

This clone was recorded many times. The rearrangement uses TRBV12-5 and TRBJ1-5; no firm D call. Per the germline V gene, CDR1 is LGHNT and CDR2 is FRNRAP. The V end was cut by 0 bases, the J end by 2 bases, with 8 bases between. The CDR3 spans 15 residues. This CDR3 reads CASGLVQNGNQPQHF. In DNA form, the CDR3 reads TGTGCTAGTGGTTTGGTACAAAATGGCAATCAGCCCCAGCATTTT.

The chain employs TRBV5-1 and TRBJ1-2; D remains unclear. Germline assignment: CDR1 SGHRS and CDR2 YFSETQ. This CDR3 has 14 residues. Trimming removed 7 bases from V and 9 bases from J, with 22 bases in between. The CDR3 DNA sequence: TGCGCCAGCGGCAACAGTGGGGAGAGGCAGTGCTACACCTTC. Translating gives CASGNSGERQCYTF. Full variable domain (outside the CDR3, taken from reference TRBV5-1 and TRBJ1-2): KAGVTQTPRYLIKTRGQQVTLSCSPISGHRSVSWYQQTPGQGLQFLFEYFSETQRNKGNFPGRFSGRQFSNSRSEMNVSTLELGDSALYLCASGNSGERQCYTFGSGTRLTVV.